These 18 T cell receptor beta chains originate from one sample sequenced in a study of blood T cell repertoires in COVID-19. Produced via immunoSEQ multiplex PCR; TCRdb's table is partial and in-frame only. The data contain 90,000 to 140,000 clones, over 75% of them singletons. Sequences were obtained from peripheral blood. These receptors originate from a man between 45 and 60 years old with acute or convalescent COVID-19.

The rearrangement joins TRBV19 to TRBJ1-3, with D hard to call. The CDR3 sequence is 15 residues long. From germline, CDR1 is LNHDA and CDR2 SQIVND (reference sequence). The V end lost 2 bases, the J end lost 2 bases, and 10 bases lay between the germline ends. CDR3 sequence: CASSISGETGNTIYF. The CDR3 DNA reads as TGTGCCAGTAGTATATCCGGGGAGACTGGAAACACCATATATTTT.

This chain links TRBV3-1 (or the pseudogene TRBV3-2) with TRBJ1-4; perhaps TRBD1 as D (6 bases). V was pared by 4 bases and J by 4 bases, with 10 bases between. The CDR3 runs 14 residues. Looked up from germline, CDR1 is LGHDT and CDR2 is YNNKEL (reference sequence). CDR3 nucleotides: TGTGCCAGCAGCCCTACAGGGTTTAATGAAAAACTGTTTTTT. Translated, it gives CASSPTGFNEKLFF.

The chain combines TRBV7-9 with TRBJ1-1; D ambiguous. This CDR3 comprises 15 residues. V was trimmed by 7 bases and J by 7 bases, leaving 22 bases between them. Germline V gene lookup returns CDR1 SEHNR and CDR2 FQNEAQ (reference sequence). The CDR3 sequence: CASNSAFRQASEAFF. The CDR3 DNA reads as TGTGCCAGCAACTCGGCGTTCAGGCAGGCGAGTGAAGCTTTCTTT. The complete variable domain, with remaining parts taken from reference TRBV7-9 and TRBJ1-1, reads DTGVSQNPRHKITKRGQNVTFRCDPISEHNRLYWYRQTLGQGPEFLTYFQNEAQLEKSRLLSDRFSAERPKGSFSTLEIQRTEQGDSAMYLCASNSAFRQASEAFFGQGTRLTVV.

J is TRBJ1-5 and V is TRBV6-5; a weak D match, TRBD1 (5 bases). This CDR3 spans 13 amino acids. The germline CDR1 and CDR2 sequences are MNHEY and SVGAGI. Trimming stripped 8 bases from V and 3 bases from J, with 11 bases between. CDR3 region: CASSQGLNQPQHF. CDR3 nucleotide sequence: TGTGCCAGCTCCCAGGGACTCAATCAGCCCCAGCATTTT.

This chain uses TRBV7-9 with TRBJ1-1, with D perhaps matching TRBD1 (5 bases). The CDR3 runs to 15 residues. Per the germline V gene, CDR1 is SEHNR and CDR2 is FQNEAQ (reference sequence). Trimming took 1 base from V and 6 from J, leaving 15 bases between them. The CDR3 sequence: CASSLGQVGDSEAFF. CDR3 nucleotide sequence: TGTGCCAGCAGCTTAGGCCAAGTAGGGGATTCTGAAGCTTTCTTT.

DNA of the CDR3: TGTGCCAGCAGCCAAGTAGTTAACTATGGCTACACCTTC. Amino acids: CASSQVVNYGYTF. The chain couples TRBV3-1 (or the pseudogene TRBV3-2) to TRBJ1-2; D gene ambiguous. CDR3 length equals 13 residues. The V end lost 1 base, the J end lost 1 base, and 4 bases lay between the germline ends. CDR1 is LGHDT and CDR2 is YNNKEL in the germline V gene (reference sequence).

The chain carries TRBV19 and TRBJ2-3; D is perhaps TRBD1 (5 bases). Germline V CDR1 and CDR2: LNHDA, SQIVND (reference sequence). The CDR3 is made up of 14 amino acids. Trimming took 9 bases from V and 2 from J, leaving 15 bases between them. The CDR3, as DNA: TGTGCCAGCTTGGCTAGGGGAACCACAGATACGCAGTATTTT. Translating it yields CASLARGTTDTQYF.

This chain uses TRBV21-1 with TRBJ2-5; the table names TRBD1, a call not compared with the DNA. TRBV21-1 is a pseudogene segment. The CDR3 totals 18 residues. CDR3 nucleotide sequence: TGTGCCAGCAGCAAAGTTCGCATGCTCAGGACAGGGGGAGAGACCCAGTACTTC. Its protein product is CASSKVRMLRTGGETQYF.

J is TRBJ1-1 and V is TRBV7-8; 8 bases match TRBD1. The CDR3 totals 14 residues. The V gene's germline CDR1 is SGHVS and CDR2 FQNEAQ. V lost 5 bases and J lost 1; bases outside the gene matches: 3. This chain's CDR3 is CASSGGQGNTEAFF. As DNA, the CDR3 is TGTGCCAGCAGCGGAGGACAGGGGAACACTGAAGCTTTCTTT.

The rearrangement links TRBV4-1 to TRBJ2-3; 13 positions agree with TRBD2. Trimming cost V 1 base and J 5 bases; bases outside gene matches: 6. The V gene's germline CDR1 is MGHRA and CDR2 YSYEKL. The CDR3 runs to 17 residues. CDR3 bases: TGCGCCAGCAGCCAAGCTGGACTAGCGGGAGATGTAGATACGCAGTATTTT. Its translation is CASSQAGLAGDVDTQYF.

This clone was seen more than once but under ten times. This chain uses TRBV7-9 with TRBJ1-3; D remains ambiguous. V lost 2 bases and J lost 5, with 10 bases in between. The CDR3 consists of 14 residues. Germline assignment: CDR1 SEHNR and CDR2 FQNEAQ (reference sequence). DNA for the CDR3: TGTGCCAGCAGCTTAAGTACGGGGAGAAACACCATATATTTT. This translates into CASSLSTGRNTIYF. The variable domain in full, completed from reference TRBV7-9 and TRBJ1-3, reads DTGVSQNPRHKITKRGQNVTFRCDPISEHNRLYWYRQTLGQGPEFLTYFQNEAQLEKSRLLSDRFSAERPKGSFSTLEIQRTEQGDSAMYLCASSLSTGRNTIYFGEGSWLTVV.

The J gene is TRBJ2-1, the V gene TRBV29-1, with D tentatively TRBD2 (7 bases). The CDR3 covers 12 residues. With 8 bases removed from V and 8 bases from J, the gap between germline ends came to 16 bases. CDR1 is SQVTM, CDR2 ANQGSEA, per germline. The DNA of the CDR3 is TGCAGCTCCCGAGACGGGGGGCATGAGCAGTTCTTC. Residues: CSSRDGGHEQFF.

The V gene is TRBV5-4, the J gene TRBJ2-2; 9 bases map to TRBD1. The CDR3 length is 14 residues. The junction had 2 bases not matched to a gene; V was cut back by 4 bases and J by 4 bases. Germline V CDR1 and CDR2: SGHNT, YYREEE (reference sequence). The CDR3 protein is CASSGGQGTGELFF. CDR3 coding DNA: TGTGCCAGCAGCGGGGGACAGGGCACCGGGGAGCTGTTTTTT.

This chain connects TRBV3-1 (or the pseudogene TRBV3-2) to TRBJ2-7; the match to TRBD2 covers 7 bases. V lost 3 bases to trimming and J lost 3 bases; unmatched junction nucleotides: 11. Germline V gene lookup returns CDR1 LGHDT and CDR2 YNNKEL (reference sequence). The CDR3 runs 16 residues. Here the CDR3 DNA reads TGTGCCAGCAGCCACGCCGACAGCGGGAAGGGCTACGAGCAGTACTTC. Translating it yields CASSHADSGKGYEQYF.

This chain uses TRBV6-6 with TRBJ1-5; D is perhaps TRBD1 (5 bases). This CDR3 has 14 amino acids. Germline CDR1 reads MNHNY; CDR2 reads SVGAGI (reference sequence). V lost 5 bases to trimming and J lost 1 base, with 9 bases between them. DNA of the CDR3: TGTGCCAGCAGTAGCCAGGGAAGCAATCAGCCCCAGCATTTT. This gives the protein CASSSQGSNQPQHF.

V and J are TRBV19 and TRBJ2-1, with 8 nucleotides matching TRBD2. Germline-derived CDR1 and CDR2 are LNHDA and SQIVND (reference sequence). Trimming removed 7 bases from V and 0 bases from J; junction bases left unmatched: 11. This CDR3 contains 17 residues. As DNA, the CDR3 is TGTGCCAGTATGCAGCAGGGACTAGGAAGCTCCTACAATGAGCAGTTCTTC. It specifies CASMQQGLGSSYNEQFF. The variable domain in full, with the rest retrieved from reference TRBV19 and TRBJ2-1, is DGGITQSPKYLFRKEGQNVTLSCEQNLNHDAMYWYRQDPGQGLRLIYYSQIVNDFQKGDIAEGYSVSREKKESFPLTVTSAQKNPTAFYLCASMQQGLGSSYNEQFFGPGTRLTVL.

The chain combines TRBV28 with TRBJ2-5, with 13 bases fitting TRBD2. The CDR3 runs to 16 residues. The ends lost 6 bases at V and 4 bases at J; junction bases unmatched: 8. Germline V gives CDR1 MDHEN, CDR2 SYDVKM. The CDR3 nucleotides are TGTGCCAGCAGAAGTGGACTAGCGGGGGTCCGAGAGACCCAGTACTTC. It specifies CASRSGLAGVRETQYF.

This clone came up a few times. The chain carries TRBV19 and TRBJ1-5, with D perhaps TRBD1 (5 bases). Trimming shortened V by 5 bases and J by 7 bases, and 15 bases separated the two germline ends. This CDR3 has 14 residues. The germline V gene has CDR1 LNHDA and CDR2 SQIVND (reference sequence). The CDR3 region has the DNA TGTGCCAGTAGTGCCCGGACATCGCGACAGCCCCAGCATTTT. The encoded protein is CASSARTSRQPQHF.